One T cell receptor (beta chain) is described in this entry. Per the authors' pipeline: Reference gene primer amplification in the assay estimated nucleated cell counts. Data came from immunoSEQ multiplex PCR; TCRdb stores just in-frame clones and leaves some out. V and J calls and clone size are given by that table; D and trimming were obtained from the DNA. In the table there are 100,000 to 150,000 clones, less than 90% of which are singletons. These data originate in a study of blood T cell repertoires in COVID-19. V lost 3 bases and J lost 0, with 14 bases in between. The V gene's germline CDR1 is SGHDN and CDR2 FVKESK. The CDR3 length is 17 residues.

Sequences were obtained from peripheral blood. This sequence joins TRBV14 and TRBJ1-4; D is unclear. This TCR was recovered from a woman of 80 years or more with acute or convalescent COVID-19. This chain's CDR3 is CASSHRTGSATNEKLFF. The CDR3 region has the DNA TGTGCCAGCAGCCATCGGACGGGGTCGGCAACTAATGAAAAACTGTTTTTT.